Given below is one TCR beta chain in context. Germline V gene sequence: CDR1 WSHSY, CDR2 SAAADI. This CDR3 spans 16 amino acids. Trimming removed 1 base from V and 4 bases from J; junction bases left unmatched: 7. The study ran its PCR with 60 Vbeta and 13 Jbeta primers. Measured with immunoSEQ multiplex PCR; TCRdb has only the in-frame clones, and not every one. This sample has some 130,000 clones, with 55% to 75% found just once. The sample comes from a study of cytomegalovirus exposure and HLA in healthy donors. The TCR comes from a middle-aged man in good health and CMV-seropositive. Sequencing was performed on PBMCs. V is TRBV10-2 and J is TRBJ2-1; 7 nucleotides align to TRBD2. The chain's CDR3 is CASSEFQASGYNEQFF. CDR3 DNA: TGCGCCAGCAGTGAGTTCCAGGCTAGCGGTTACAATGAGCAGTTCTTC.